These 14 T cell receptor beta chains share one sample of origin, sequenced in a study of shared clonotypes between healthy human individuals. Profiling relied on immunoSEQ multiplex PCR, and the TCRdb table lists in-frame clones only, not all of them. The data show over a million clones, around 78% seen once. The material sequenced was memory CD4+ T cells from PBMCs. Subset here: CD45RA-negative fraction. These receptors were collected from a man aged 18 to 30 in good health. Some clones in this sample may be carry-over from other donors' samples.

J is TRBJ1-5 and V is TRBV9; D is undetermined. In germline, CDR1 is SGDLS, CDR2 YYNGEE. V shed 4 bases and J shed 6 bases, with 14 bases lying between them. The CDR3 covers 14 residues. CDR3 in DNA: TGTGCCAGCAGCCCTGGGGAAGGTATTCAGCCCCAGCATTTT. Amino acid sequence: CASSPGEGIQPQHF.

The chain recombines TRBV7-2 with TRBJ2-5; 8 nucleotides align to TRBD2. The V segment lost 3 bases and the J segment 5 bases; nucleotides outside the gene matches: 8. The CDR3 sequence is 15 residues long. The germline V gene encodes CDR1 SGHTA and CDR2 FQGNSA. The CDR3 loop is CASSFDGRGAETQYF. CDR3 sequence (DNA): TGTGCCAGCAGCTTTGACGGGAGGGGGGCGGAGACCCAGTACTTC.

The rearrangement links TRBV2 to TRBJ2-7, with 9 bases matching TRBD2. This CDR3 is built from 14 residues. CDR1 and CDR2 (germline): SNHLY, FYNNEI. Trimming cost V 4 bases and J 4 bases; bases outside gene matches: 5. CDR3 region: CASSGGRAGYEQYF. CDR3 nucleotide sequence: TGTGCCAGCAGTGGCGGGAGGGCCGGGTACGAGCAGTACTTC.

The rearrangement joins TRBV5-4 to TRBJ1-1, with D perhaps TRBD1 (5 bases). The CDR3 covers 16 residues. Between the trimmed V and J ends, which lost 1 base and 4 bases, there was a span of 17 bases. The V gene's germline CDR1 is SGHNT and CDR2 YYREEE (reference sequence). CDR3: CASSLFDGGRGTEAFF. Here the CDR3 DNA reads TGTGCCAGCAGCTTGTTTGACGGGGGGAGGGGCACTGAAGCTTTCTTT.

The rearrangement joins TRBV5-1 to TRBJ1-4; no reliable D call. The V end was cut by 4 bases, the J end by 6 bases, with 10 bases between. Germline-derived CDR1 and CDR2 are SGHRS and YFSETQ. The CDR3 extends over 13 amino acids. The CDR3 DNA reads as TGCGCCAGCAGCATAGGGTCACATGAAAAACTGTTTTTT. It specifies CASSIGSHEKLFF.

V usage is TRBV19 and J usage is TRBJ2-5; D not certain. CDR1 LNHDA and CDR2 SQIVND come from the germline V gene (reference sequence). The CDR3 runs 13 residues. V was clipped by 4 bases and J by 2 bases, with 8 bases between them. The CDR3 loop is CASSSQDQETQYF. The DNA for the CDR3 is TGTGCCAGTAGTAGCCAGGATCAAGAGACCCAGTACTTC.

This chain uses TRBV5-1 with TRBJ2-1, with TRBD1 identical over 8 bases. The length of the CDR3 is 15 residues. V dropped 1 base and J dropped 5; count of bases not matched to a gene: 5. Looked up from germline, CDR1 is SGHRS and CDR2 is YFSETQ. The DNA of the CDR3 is TGCGCCAGCAGCTTGTTGAGACAGGGGAACAATGAGCAGTTCTTC. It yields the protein CASSLLRQGNNEQFF.

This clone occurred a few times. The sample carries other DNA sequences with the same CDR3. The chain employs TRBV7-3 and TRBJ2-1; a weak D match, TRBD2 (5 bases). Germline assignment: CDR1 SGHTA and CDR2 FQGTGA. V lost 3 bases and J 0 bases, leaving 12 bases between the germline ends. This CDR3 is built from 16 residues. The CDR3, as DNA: TGTGCCAGCAGCTTGGGTAGCGCTAGCTCCTACAATGAGCAGTTCTTC. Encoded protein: CASSLGSASSYNEQFF.

Here the CDR3 reads CASGGVTEPYEQYF. The CDR3 region has the DNA TGTGCCAGCGGGGGGGTGACTGAGCCCTACGAGCAGTACTTC. The chain has TRBV21-1 and TRBJ2-7; the table's D call TRBD2 went unverified against the DNA. TRBV21-1 is assigned pseudogene status. CDR3 length: 14 residues.

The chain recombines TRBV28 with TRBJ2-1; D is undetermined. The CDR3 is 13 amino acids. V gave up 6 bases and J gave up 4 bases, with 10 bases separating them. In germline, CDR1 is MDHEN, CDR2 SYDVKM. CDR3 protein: CASRPPAYNEQFF. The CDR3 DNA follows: TGTGCCAGCAGGCCCCCAGCTTACAATGAGCAGTTCTTC.

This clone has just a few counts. The CDR3 sequence: CASSQGPPYNEQFF. The CDR3 region has the DNA TGCGCCAGCAGCCAGGGACCTCCCTACAATGAGCAGTTCTTC. The V gene is TRBV4-1, the J gene TRBJ2-1, with D possibly being TRBD1 or TRBD2 (5 bases each). Deletions cut 3 bases from V and 2 bases from J, with 8 bases between. The V gene's germline CDR1 is MGHRA and CDR2 YSYEKL. This CDR3 has 14 residues.

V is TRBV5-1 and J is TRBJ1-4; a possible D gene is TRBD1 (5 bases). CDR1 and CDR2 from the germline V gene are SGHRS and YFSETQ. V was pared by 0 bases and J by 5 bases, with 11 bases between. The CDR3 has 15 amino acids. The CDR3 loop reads CASSLVGRANEKLFF. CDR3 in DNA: TGCGCCAGCAGCTTGGTGGGCAGGGCGAATGAAAAACTGTTTTTT.

CDR3 sequence (DNA): TGCGCCAGCAGCTTTTTACCGGGAGACTACAATGAGCAGTTCTTC. As protein: CASSFLPGDYNEQFF. The chain joins TRBV5-1 to TRBJ2-1, with D maybe TRBD2 (6 bases). The CDR3 is made up of 15 amino acids. V dropped 2 bases and J dropped 3 bases, with 12 bases sitting between them. Germline V CDR1 and CDR2: SGHRS, YFSETQ.

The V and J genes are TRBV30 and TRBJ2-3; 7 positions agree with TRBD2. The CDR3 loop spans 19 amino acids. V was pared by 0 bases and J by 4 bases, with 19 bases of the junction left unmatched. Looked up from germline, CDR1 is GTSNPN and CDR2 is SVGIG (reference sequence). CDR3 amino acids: CAWSVHKSWFREGPDTQYF. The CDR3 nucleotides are TGTGCCTGGAGTGTACATAAATCGTGGTTCAGGGAGGGTCCAGATACGCAGTATTTT.